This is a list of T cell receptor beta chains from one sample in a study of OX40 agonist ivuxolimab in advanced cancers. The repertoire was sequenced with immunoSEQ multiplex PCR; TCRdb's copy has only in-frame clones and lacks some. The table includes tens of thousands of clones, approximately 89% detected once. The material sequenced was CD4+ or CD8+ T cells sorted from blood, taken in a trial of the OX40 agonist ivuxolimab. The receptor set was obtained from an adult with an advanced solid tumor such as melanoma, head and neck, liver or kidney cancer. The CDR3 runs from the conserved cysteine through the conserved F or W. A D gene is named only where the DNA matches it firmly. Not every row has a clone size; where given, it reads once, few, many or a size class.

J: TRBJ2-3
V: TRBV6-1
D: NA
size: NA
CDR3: CASSATDSDTQYF
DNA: TGTGCCAGCAGTGCCACAGACTCAGATACGCAGTATTTT

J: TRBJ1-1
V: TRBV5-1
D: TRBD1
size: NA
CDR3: CASSPQTGGNTEAFF
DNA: TGCGCCAGCAGCCCCCAGACAGGGGGAAACACTGAAGCTTTCTTT

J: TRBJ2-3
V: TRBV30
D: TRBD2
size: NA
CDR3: CAWSVSTSATQYF
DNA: TGTGCCTGGAGTGTATCGACTAGCGCCACGCAGTATTTT

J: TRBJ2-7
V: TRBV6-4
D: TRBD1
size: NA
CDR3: CASSDRDRELYEQYF
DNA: TGTGCCAGCAGTGACCGGGACAGGGAACTCTACGAGCAGTACTTC

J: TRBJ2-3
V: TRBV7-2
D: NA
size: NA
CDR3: CASSPRSLGSTDTQYF
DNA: TGTGCCAGCAGCCCCCGTTCACTGGGTAGCACAGATACGCAGTATTTT

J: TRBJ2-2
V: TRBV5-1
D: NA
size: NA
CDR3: CASRDASVGYGELFF
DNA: TGCGCCAGCAGGGATGCTAGCGTGGGATACGGGGAGCTGTTTTTT

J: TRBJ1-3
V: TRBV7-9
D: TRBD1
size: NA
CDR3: CASSIGQGAVSGNTIYF
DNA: TGTGCCAGCAGCATTGGACAGGGAGCGGTCTCTGGAAACACCATATATTTT

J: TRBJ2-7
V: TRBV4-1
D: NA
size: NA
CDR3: CASSQVGSSYEQYF
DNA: TGCGCCAGCAGCCAAGTTGGCAGCTCCTACGAGCAGTACTTC

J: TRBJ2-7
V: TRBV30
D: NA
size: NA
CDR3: CASGRVRYEQYF
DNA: TGTGCCTCCGGCCGGGTCCGCTACGAGCAGTACTTC

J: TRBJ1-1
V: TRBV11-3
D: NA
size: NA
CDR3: CASSLGGNKYTEAFF
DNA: TGTGCCAGCAGCTTAGGGGGGAATAAGTACACTGAAGCTTTCTTT

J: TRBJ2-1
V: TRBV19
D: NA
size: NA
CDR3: CASSIEDNPANEQFF
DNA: TGTGCCAGTAGTATCGAGGACAACCCTGCCAATGAGCAGTTCTTC

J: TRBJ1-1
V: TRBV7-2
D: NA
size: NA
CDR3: CASSGGQTFNEAFF
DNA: TGTGCCAGCAGCGGGGGACAAACGTTTAATGAAGCTTTCTTT

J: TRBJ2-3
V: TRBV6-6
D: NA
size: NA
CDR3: CASKTQLRADTQYF
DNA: TGTGCCAGCAAGACCCAACTAAGGGCAGATACGCAGTATTTT

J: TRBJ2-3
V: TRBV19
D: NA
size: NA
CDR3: CASSLGGHTDTQYF
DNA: TGTGCCAGTAGTTTGGGGGGGCACACAGATACGCAGTATTTT

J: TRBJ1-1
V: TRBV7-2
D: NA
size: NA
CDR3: CASSLGGGRNTEAFF
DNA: TGTGCCAGCAGCTTAGGGGGGGGCAGGAACACTGAAGCTTTCTTT

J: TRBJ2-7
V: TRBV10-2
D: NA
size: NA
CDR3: CASRPQGSYEQYF
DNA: TGCGCCAGCAGGCCACAGGGCTCCTACGAGCAGTACTTC

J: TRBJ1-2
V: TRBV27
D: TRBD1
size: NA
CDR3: CASSLGRQGYGYTF
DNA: TGTGCCAGTAGTTTAGGACGACAGGGCTATGGCTACACCTTC

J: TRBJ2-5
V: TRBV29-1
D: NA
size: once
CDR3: CSVETTGDQETQYF
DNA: TGCAGCGTTGAAACTACAGGAGACCAAGAGACCCAGTACTTC

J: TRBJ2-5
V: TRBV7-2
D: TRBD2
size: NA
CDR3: CASSPGLAGPQETQYF
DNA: TGTGCCAGCAGCCCGGGACTAGCGGGACCACAAGAGACCCAGTACTTC